Following are 20 T cell receptor beta chains from one sample sequenced in a study of cytomegalovirus exposure and HLA in healthy donors. Profiled with immunoSEQ multiplex PCR; TCRdb holds only in-frame clones, not every one. Of over 150,000 clones listed, 75% to 90% are singletons. The sample consisted of PBMCs. These receptors all stem from a young woman in good health and CMV-seronegative.

V usage is TRBV6-4 and J usage is TRBJ2-3, with 11 positions matching TRBD2. Losses at the gene ends were 6 bases for V and 5 bases for J; bases not matched to a gene: 10. This CDR3 spans 16 amino acids. The germline gives CDR1 MRHNA, CDR2 SNTAGT. The CDR3 DNA follows: TGTGCCAGCAGCCCCCATAGCGGGAGGGCCCAAGATACGCAGTATTTT. It encodes CASSPHSGRAQDTQYF.

V and J are TRBV15 and TRBJ1-2; D is possibly TRBD1 (6 bases). The CDR3 consists of 13 residues. Germline values: CDR1 LNHNV, CDR2 YYDKDF (reference sequence). V was cut by 9 bases and J by 3 bases, with 14 bases left in between. The DNA for the CDR3 is TGTGCCACTCGGGACATCCGGGACTATGGCTACACCTTC. As protein: CATRDIRDYGYTF.

The chain uses TRBV20-1 and TRBJ2-5, with a possible D match to TRBD2 (6 bases). V shed 5 bases and J shed 7 bases, with 11 bases lying between them. Germline CDR1 is DFQATT and CDR2 is SNEGSKA (reference sequence). The CDR3 runs 11 residues. The CDR3: CSAELGGTQYF. The CDR3 DNA is TGCAGTGCTGAGTTGGGGGGGACCCAGTACTTC.

In its sample, this clone was seen once. This chain links TRBV4-2 with TRBJ2-1; the match to TRBD2 covers 12 bases. Germline-derived CDR1 and CDR2 are LGHNA and YNFKEQ. The CDR3 has 18 residues. J lost 6 bases, V lost 1 base, and 10 bases had no gene match. CDR3 in amino acids: CASSQARERTSGANEQFF. CDR3 bases: TGTGCCAGCAGCCAAGCGAGAGAACGGACTAGCGGGGCCAATGAGCAGTTCTTC.

The gene calls are TRBV10-1 and TRBJ1-1; D ambiguous. The V end lost 6 bases, the J end lost 0 bases, and 8 bases lay between the germline ends. Germline CDR1 is WNHNN and CDR2 is SYGVQD (reference sequence). This CDR3 has 13 amino acids. The CDR3 DNA sequence: TGCGCCAGCAGGGATGACATGAACACTGAAGCTTTCTTT. It is translated as CASRDDMNTEAFF.

Of note for this clone: Other DNA sequences in this sample translate to the same CDR3. The V call is TRBV9, the J call TRBJ2-7, with D perhaps TRBD1 (5 bases). Germline lookup yields CDR1 SGDLS and CDR2 YYNGEE. Trimming took off 0 bases at V and 3 bases at J, with 13 bases between the two ends. The CDR3 is made up of 15 amino acids. CDR3 in amino acids: CASSVGDLGVYEQYF. The CDR3 coding sequence is TGTGCCAGCAGCGTAGGGGATCTAGGGGTCTACGAGCAGTACTTC.

V and J are TRBV30 and TRBJ2-3, with D possibly being TRBD2 (7 bases). CDR1 and CDR2 from the germline V gene are GTSNPN and SVGIG (reference sequence). The CDR3 extends over 14 amino acids. V lost 2 bases and J 9 bases, leaving 18 bases between the germline ends. In DNA form, the CDR3 reads TGTGCCTGGAGTTGGGGGGGCCGGGGGTTCACGCAGTATTTT. This sequence encodes CAWSWGGRGFTQYF.

The rearrangement joins TRBV5-1 to TRBJ2-3; 10 bases map to TRBD1. The germline V gene encodes CDR1 SGHRS and CDR2 YFSETQ. V shed 4 bases, J shed 5 bases, and the junction held 4 bases outside the gene matches. This CDR3 has 14 residues. CDR3: CASSRGQGRDTQYF. CDR3 nucleotide sequence: TGCGCCAGCAGCCGGGGACAGGGGAGAGATACGCAGTATTTT.

The chain joins TRBV11-2 to TRBJ2-3; 8 nucleotides align to TRBD2. In germline, CDR1 is SGHAT, CDR2 FQNNGV. This CDR3 spans 18 amino acids. Unmatched junction bases numbered 12, after V lost 2 bases and J lost 2 bases. The CDR3 bases are TGTGCCAGCAGCTTACGGTCCCGGATAGCGGGAATCACAGATACGCAGTATTTT. Encoded protein: CASSLRSRIAGITDTQYF.

The J gene is TRBJ1-2, the V gene TRBV14; 12 positions agree with TRBD1. There are 14 residues in the CDR3. Germline CDR1 SGHDN, CDR2 FVKESK. V shed 4 bases, J shed 7 bases, and the junction held 4 bases outside the gene matches. The CDR3, as DNA: TGTGCCAGCAGCCCGGGACAGGGGGCTTTTGGCTACACCTTC. This gives the protein CASSPGQGAFGYTF.

The gene calls are TRBV2 and TRBJ1-1; D is possibly TRBD1 (5 bases). Per germline, CDR1 SNHLY and CDR2 FYNNEI. This CDR3 is 14 amino acids long. V gave up 4 bases and J gave up 7 bases, with 16 bases separating them. The CDR3 coding sequence is TGTGCCAGCAGTGTGGGGGAGGTTTTAGGTGAAGCTTTCTTT. This translates into CASSVGEVLGEAFF. The full variable domain, its missing parts supplied by reference TRBV2 and TRBJ1-1, is EPEVTQTPSHQVTQMGQEVILRCVPISNHLYFYWYRQILGQKVEFLVSFYNNEISEKSEIFDDQFSVERPDGSNFTLKIRSTKLEDSAMYFCASSVGEVLGEAFFGQGTRLTVV.

The genes are TRBV27 and TRBJ2-4; the match to TRBD2 covers 7 bases. This CDR3 comprises 13 residues. Unmatched junction bases numbered 3, after V lost 3 bases and J lost 7 bases. Germline V CDR1 and CDR2: MNHEY, SMNVEV (reference sequence). CDR3 protein: CASSLREGNIQYF. The CDR3, as DNA: TGTGCCAGCAGTTTGAGGGAGGGGAACATTCAGTACTTC.

This sequence joins TRBV30 and TRBJ2-7; D possibly corresponds to TRBD1 (5 bases). The CDR3 runs to 13 residues. CDR1 is GTSNPN, CDR2 SVGIG, per germline (reference sequence). V shed 1 base and J shed 2 bases, with 9 bases lying between them. The CDR3 DNA follows: TGTGCCTGGAGTGCTGGGGCTACCTACGAGCAGTACTTC. As protein: CAWSAGATYEQYF.

The V call is TRBV29-1, the J call TRBJ1-3; D call uncertain. V lost 5 bases, J lost 0 bases, and 11 bases lay in between. The length of the CDR3 is 14 residues. Germline values: CDR1 SQVTM, CDR2 ANQGSEA. The CDR3 sequence: CSVTRGVSGNTIYF. CDR3 nucleotides: TGCAGCGTTACCCGTGGAGTCTCTGGAAACACCATATATTTT.

This chain links TRBV4-1 with TRBJ1-2; the match to TRBD1 covers 10 bases. CDR1 is MGHRA and CDR2 is YSYEKL in the germline V gene. CDR3 length equals 15 residues. V shed 4 bases and J 3 bases; nucleotides not matched to a gene: 5. CDR3 protein: CASSPGQGVDYGYTF. In DNA form, the CDR3 reads TGCGCCAGCAGCCCAGGACAGGGGGTGGACTATGGCTACACCTTC.

V is TRBV2 and J is TRBJ1-4; TRBD1 matches 8 bases. This CDR3 spans 14 amino acids. The V gene's germline CDR1 is SNHLY and CDR2 FYNNEI. Trimming took 8 bases from V and 6 from J; bases not matched to a gene: 8. CDR3 residues: CASGDRKEDEKLFF. Written as DNA, the CDR3 is TGTGCCAGCGGGGACAGGAAGGAGGATGAAAAACTGTTTTTT.

The V and J genes are TRBV4-3 and TRBJ2-5; tentative D call: TRBD2 (5 bases). Germline V gene sequence: CDR1 LGHNA, CDR2 YSLEER. This CDR3 contains 18 residues. V was clipped by 1 base and J by 4 bases, with 22 bases between them. Here the CDR3 reads CASSQGLLGSRYLETQYF. The CDR3 coding sequence is TGCGCCAGCAGCCAAGGTCTCTTAGGGAGTAGATATTTAGAGACCCAGTACTTC.

The chain combines TRBV7-2 with TRBJ1-2; no reliable D call. Trimming stripped 2 bases from V and 6 bases from J, with 10 bases between. CDR1 and CDR2 from the germline V gene are SGHTA and FQGNSA. The CDR3 contains 13 residues. CDR3 loop: CASSLNRHNGYTF. CDR3 coding DNA: TGTGCCAGCAGCTTAAACAGACACAATGGCTACACCTTC. The full variable domain, in which reference TRBV7-2 and TRBJ1-2 provide the parts outside the CDR3, is GAGVSQSPSNKVTEKGKDVELRCDPISGHTALYWYRQSLGQGLEFLIYFQGNSAPDKSGLPSDRFSAERTGGSVSTLTIQRTQQEDSAVYLCASSLNRHNGYTFGSGTRLTVV.

The chain has TRBV27 and TRBJ2-2; 12 bases fit TRBD2. Germline V gene data show CDR1 as MNHEY and CDR2 as SMNVEV (reference sequence). The length of the CDR3 is 20 residues. The V segment lost 2 bases and the J segment 8 bases; nucleotides outside the gene matches: 18. The CDR3 spells CASSLMPPTSGSLIMGELFF. In DNA, the CDR3 is TGTGCCAGCAGTTTAATGCCCCCGACTAGCGGGAGTTTAATTATGGGGGAGCTGTTTTTT.

The chain combines TRBV9 with TRBJ1-6; D not certain. The CDR3 sequence is 14 residues long. With 1 base removed from V and 10 bases from J, the gap between germline ends came to 12 bases. Per the germline V gene, CDR1 is SGDLS and CDR2 is YYNGEE. The CDR3 protein is CASSVTPEASPLHF. The CDR3 region has the DNA TGTGCCAGCAGCGTAACCCCTGAGGCATCACCCCTCCACTTT.